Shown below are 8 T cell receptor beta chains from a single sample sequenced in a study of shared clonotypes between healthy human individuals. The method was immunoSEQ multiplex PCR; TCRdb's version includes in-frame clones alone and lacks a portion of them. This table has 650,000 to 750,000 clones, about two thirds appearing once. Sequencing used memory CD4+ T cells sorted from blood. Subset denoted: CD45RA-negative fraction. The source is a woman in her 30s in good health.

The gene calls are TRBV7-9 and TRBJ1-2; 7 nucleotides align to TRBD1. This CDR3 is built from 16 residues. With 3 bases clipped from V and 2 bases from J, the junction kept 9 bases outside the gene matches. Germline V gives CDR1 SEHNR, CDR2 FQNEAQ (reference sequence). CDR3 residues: CASSFVQGGLNYGYTF. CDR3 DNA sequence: TGTGCCAGCAGCTTCGTCCAGGGGGGGCTGAACTATGGCTACACCTTC.

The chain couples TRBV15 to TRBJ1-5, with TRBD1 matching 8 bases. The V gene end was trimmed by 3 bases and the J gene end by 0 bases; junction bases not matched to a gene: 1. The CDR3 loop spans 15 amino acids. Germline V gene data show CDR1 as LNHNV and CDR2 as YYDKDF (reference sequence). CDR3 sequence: CATSRTGVSNQPQHF. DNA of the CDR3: TGTGCCACCAGCAGGACAGGGGTTAGCAATCAGCCCCAGCATTTT.

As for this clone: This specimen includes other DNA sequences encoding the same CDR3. Written as DNA, the CDR3 is TGTGCCAGCAGTAGCGGGAGCTCCTACAATGAGCAGTTCTTC. Its translation is CASSSGSSYNEQFF. The chain combines TRBV11-2 with TRBJ2-1; 9 bases agree with TRBD2. CDR3 length equals 14 residues. Germline CDR1 and CDR2: SGHAT and FQNNGV. Germline trimming cut 6 bases from V and 0 bases from J; bases unmatched to any gene: 0.

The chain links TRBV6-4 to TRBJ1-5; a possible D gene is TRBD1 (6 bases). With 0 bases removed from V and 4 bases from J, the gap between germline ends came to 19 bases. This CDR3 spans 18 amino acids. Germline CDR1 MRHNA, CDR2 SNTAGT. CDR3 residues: CASSDSNRGRIINQPQHF. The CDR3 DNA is TGTGCCAGCAGTGACTCGAATCGGGGGCGGATCATAAATCAGCCCCAGCATTTT.

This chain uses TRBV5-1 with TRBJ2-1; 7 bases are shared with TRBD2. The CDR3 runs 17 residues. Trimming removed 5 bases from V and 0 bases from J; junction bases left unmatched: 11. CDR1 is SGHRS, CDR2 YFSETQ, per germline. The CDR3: CASRKSSGPSSYNEQFF. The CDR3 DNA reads TGCGCCAGCAGGAAGAGTAGCGGGCCTAGCTCCTACAATGAGCAGTTCTTC.

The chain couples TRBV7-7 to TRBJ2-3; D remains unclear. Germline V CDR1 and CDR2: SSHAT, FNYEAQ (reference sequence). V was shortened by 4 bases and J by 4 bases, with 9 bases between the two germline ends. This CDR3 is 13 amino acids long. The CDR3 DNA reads TGTGCCAGCAGCTCCCAACCCGCAGATACGCAGTATTTT. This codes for CASSSQPADTQYF.

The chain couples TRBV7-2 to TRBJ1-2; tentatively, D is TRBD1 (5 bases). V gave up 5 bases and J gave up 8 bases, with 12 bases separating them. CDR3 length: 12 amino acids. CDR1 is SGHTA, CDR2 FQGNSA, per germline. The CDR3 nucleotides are TGTGCCAGCAGCCGACCTGGGGGGGGCTACACCTTC. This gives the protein CASSRPGGGYTF.

In nucleotides, the CDR3 is TGTGCCAGCAGCTCCCCAGCGACTAGCGGGAGGGCCGGGGAGCAGTTCTTC. It is translated as CASSSPATSGRAGEQFF. This chain links TRBV28 with TRBJ2-1; 14 positions agree with TRBD2. V trimming: 6 bases; J trimming: 10 bases; junction bases outside the gene matches: 14. Germline values: CDR1 MDHEN, CDR2 SYDVKM. The CDR3 has 17 amino acids.